This T cell receptor (beta chain) was documented in a study of blood T cell repertoires in COVID-19. Clones were sequenced by immunoSEQ multiplex PCR, and TCRdb holds only the in-frame ones, with some missing. The repertoire consists of roughly 240,000 clones, with 75% to 90% occurring once and the leading ten covering 3% to 3.5%. CDR1 is LNHDA, CDR2 SQIVND, per germline (reference sequence). This CDR3 has 14 residues. V was pared by 1 base and J by 4 bases, with 7 bases between. The sequenced sample was peripheral blood. The source of this sequence is a woman in her thirties who had recovered from COVID-19. The J gene is TRBJ2-2, the V gene TRBV19; perhaps TRBD1 as D (5 bases). In DNA form, the CDR3 reads TGTGCCAGTAGTATAGGGGGCCTCACCGGGGAGCTGTTTTTT. This translates into CASSIGGLTGELFF.